This section outlines one TCR beta chain sequence together with its context. As yet, its antigen is unknown. CDR1 is SGHDT, CDR2 YYEEEE, per germline. Trimming shortened V by 0 bases and J by 0 bases, and 8 bases separated the two germline ends. This CDR3 spans 15 amino acids. The entry originates in a study of cytomegalovirus exposure and HLA in healthy donors. Overall study results and limits: The study listed some 160 cytomegalovirus-associated TCR beta chains. Most sequenced TCRs were rare (though some public TCRs occurred in many donors).

Researchers ran the PCR with 60 Vbeta and 13 Jbeta primers. Produced via immunoSEQ multiplex PCR; TCRdb's table is partial and in-frame only. Of approximately 120,000 clones in the sample, around 82% are singletons; the top ten hold approximately 3.8%. Sequenced: PBMCs. The TCR was taken from a man in his forties or fifties in good health and CMV-seronegative. The J gene is TRBJ2-3, the V gene TRBV5-6; D is possibly TRBD1 (6 bases). CDR3 coding DNA: TGTGCCAGCAGCTTGGTGGGGGCTAGCACAGATACGCAGTATTTT. Amino acid sequence: CASSLVGASTDTQYF.